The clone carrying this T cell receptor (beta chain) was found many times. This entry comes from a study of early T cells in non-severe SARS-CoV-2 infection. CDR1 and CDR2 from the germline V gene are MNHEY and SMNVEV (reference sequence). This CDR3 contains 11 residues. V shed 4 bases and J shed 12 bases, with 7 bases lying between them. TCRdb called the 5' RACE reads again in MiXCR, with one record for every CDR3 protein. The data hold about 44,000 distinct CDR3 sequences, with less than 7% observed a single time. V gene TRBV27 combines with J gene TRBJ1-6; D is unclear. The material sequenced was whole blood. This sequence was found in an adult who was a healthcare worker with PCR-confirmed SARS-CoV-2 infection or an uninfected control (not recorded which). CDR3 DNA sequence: TGTGCCAGCAGTTCCCCCGGACCCCTCCACTTT. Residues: CASSSPGPLHF.